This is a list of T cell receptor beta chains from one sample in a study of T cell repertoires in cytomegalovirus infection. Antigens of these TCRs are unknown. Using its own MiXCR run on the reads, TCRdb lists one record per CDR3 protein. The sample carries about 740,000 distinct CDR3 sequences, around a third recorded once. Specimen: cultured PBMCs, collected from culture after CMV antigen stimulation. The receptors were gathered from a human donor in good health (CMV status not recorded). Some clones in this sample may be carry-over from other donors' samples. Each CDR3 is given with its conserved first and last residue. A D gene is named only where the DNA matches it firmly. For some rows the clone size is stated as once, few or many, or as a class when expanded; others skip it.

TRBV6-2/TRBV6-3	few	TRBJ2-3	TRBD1	CASSYQGAAADTQYF	TGTGCCAGCAGTTATCAGGGGGCAGCGGCAGATACGCAGTATTTT
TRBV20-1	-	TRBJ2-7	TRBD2	CSASGTSGRGGEQYF	TGCAGTGCCTCCGGGACTAGCGGGAGGGGTGGAGAGCAGTACTTC
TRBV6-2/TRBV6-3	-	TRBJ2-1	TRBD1	CASRRLRTGRNEQFF	TGTGCCAGCAGACGTCTTCGGACAGGTCGGAATGAGCAGTTCTTC
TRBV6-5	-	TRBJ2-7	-	CASVYGTSSYEQYF	TGTGCCAGCGTTTACGGGACAAGCTCCTACGAGCAGTACTTC
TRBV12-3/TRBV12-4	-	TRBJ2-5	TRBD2	CATGLAGGPQYF	TGTGCCACCGGACTAGCGGGGGGGCCCCAGTACTTC
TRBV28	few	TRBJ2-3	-	CASSPGVGGSNTQYF	TGTGCCAGCAGTCCAGGGGTCGGGGGGTCAAATACGCAGTATTTT
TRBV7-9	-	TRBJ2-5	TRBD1	CASGGTRDRGRETQYF	TGTGCCAGCGGCGGAACTCGGGACAGGGGGCGAGAGACCCAGTACTTC
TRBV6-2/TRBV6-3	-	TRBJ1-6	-	CASRKSSVNSPLHF	TGTGCCAGCCGGAAGTCCTCGGTGAATTCACCCCTCCACTTT
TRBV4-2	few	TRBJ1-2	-	CASSQGDGGTLYVGYTF	TGTGCCAGCAGCCAAGGCGATGGCGGGACTCTTTATGTTGGCTACACCTTC
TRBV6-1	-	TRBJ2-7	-	CASSEVGAGAYEQYF	TGTGCCAGCAGTGAAGTGGGGGCAGGGGCCTACGAGCAGTACTTC
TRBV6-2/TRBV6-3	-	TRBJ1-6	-	CASSNDRSSYNSPLHF	TGTGCCAGCAGTAACGACAGGAGCTCCTATAATTCACCCCTCCACTTT
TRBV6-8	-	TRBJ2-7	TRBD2	CASSIRGAYEQYF	TGTGCCAGCAGTATCCGGGGGGCCTACGAGCAGTACTTC
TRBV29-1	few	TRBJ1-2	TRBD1	CSVWDSNYGYTF	TGCAGCGTTTGGGACAGTAACTATGGCTACACCTTC
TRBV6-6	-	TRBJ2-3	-	CASSRGGLGTQYF	TGTGCCAGCAGCCGAGGGGGGCTGGGTACGCAGTATTTT
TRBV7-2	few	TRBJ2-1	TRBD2	CASSSGLASYNEQFF	TGTGCCAGCAGCTCCGGACTAGCGAGCTACAATGAGCAGTTCTTC
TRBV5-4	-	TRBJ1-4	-	CASSLGAGSLGEKLFF	TGTGCCAGCAGCTTGGGTGCGGGGTCCCTGGGAGAAAAACTGTTTTTT
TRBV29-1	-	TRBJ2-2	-	CSVLLGNPTGELFF	TGCAGCGTTCTGTTGGGCAACCCCACCGGGGAGCTGTTTTTT
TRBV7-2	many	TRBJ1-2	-	CASSRRATYGYTF	TGTGCCAGCAGTCGAAGGGCCACATATGGCTACACCTTC
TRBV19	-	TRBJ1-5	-	CASSMWGNSNQPQHF	TGTGCCAGTAGTATGTGGGGGAATAGCAATCAGCCCCAGCATTTT
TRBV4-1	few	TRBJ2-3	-	CASSQDSSRQDTQYF	TGCGCCAGCAGCCAAGATTCCTCTAGGCAGGATACGCAGTATTTT
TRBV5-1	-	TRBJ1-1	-	CASSIQTNIATEAFF	TGCGCCAGCAGCATCCAAACCAACATCGCCACTGAAGCTTTCTTT
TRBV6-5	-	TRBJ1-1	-	CASSRGSDRGTEAFF	TGTGCCAGCAGTAGGGGCTCGGACCGAGGCACTGAAGCTTTCTTT
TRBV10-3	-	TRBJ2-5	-	CAISGEGRETQYF	TGTGCCATCAGTGGTGAGGGCCGGGAGACCCAGTACTTC
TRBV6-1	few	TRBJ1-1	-	CASRARGGSNTEAFF	TGTGCCAGCAGAGCGCGGGGGGGGTCCAACACTGAAGCTTTCTTT
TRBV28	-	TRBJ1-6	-	CASTLSGNSPLHF	TGTGCCAGCACCCTGAGTGGTAATTCACCCCTCCACTTT
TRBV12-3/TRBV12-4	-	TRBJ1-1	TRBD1	CASSLTGAVDTEAFF	TGTGCCAGCAGTCTTACAGGGGCGGTGGACACTGAAGCTTTCTTT
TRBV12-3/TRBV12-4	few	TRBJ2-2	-	CASSLFGRIGELFF	TGTGCCAGCAGTTTGTTCGGAAGGATCGGGGAGCTGTTTTTT
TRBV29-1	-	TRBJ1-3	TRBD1	CSVRTGSNSGNTIYF	TGCAGCGTGAGGACAGGGTCAAACTCTGGAAACACCATATATTTT
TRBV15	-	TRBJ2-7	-	CATSRGLGRSYEQYF	TGTGCCACCAGCAGAGGTCTGGGCAGATCCTACGAGCAGTACTTC
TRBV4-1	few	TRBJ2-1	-	CASSLHYPDNEQFF	TGCGCCAGCAGCCTGCATTACCCCGACAATGAGCAGTTCTTC
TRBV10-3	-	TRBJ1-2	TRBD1	CAISENRGAEYGYTF	TGTGCCATCAGTGAAAACAGGGGTGCGGAATATGGCTACACCTTC
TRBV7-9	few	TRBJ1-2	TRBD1	CASSYGTGGYYGYTF	TGTGCCAGCAGCTACGGGACAGGGGGTTACTATGGCTACACCTTC
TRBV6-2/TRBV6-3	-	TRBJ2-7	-	CASTSGPTVSYEQYF	TGTGCCAGCACCTCGGGACCCACCGTCTCCTACGAGCAGTACTTC
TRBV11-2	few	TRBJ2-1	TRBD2	CASSLVPSGRFNEQFF	TGTGCCAGCAGCTTAGTGCCTAGCGGGAGATTTAATGAGCAGTTCTTC
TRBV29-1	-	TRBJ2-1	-	CSVERLASDEQFF	TGCAGCGTTGAGAGGCTAGCCAGCGATGAGCAGTTCTTC
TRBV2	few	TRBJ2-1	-	CASTMTVEQFF	TGTGCCAGCACTATGACGGTTGAGCAGTTCTTC
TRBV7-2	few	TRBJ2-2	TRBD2	CASSSRGLAGGELFF	TGTGCCAGCAGCTCTCGAGGACTAGCGGGCGGGGAGCTGTTTTTT
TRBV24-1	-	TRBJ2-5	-	CATSDWRDQETQYF	TGTGCCACCAGTGATTGGAGGGACCAAGAGACCCAGTACTTC
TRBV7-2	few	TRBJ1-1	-	CASSLGDRPVGAFF	TGTGCCAGCAGCCTGGGGGATCGTCCGGTTGGAGCTTTCTTT
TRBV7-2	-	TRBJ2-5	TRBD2	CASSLGASGGRETQYF	TGTGCCAGCAGCTTAGGGGCTAGCGGGGGAAGAGAGACCCAGTACTTC
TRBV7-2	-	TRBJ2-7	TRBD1	CASTTNRDRLYEQYF	TGTGCCAGCACAACAAACCGGGACAGGCTTTACGAGCAGTACTTC
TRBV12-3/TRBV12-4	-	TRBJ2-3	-	CASSSGRPNPSTDTQYF	TGTGCCAGCAGCTCGGGACGCCCTAACCCTAGCACAGATACGCAGTATTTT
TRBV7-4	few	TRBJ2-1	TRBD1	CATSTGAYNEQFF	TGTGCCACCTCGACAGGGGCATACAATGAGCAGTTCTTC
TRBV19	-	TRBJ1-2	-	CASSGSGAGNYGYTF	TGTGCCAGTAGTGGATCGGGAGCAGGGAACTATGGCTACACCTTC
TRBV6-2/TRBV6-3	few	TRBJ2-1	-	CASSPHSGYSYNEQFF	TGTGCCAGCAGTCCTCATAGCGGATACTCCTACAATGAGCAGTTCTTC
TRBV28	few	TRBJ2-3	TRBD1	CASSPPGQTQYF	TGTGCCAGCAGTCCCCCGGGACAGACGCAGTATTTT
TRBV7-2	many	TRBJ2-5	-	CASSLVSATVRGTQYF	TGTGCCAGCAGCTTAGTATCGGCCACGGTACGAGGGACCCAGTACTTC
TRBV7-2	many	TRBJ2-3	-	CASSSQGIAGGTDTQYF	TGTGCCAGCAGCTCCCAGGGGATTGCGGGAGGCACAGATACGCAGTATTTT
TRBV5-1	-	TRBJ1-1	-	CASGQGMNTEAFF	TGCGCCAGCGGGCAGGGGATGAACACTGAAGCTTTCTTT
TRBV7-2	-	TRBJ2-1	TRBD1	CVSSLGMDRAANEQFF	TGTGTCAGCAGCTTAGGGATGGACAGGGCAGCCAATGAGCAGTTCTTC
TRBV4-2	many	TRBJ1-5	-	CASSQDRNQPQHF	TGTGCCAGCAGCCAAGATCGGAATCAGCCCCAGCATTTT
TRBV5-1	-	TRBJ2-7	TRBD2	CASSPGLAGSSSYEQYF	TGCGCCAGCAGCCCAGGACTAGCGGGAAGTAGCTCCTACGAGCAGTACTTC
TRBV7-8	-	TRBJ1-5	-	CASMRQPIYSNQPQHF	TGTGCCAGCATGCGTCAGCCTATCTATAGCAATCAGCCCCAGCATTTT
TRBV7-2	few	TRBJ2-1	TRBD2	CASSSGLAGGPRYNEQFF	TGTGCCAGCAGCTCCGGACTAGCGGGAGGGCCACGATACAATGAGCAGTTCTTC